This T cell receptor beta chain appears in the sequencing data of a study of shared clonotypes between healthy human individuals. Terminally differentiated effector memory CD45RA+ cells were excluded by CCR7 positive selection of CD45RO-negative cells. General study results and limits: Naive CD4 clonotypes were shared across a few donors at 4% to 5%.

CDR3 size: 15 residues. CDR1 is MGHRA, CDR2 YSYEKL, per germline. With 4 bases clipped from V and 4 bases from J, the junction kept 6 bases outside the gene matches. As regards this clone: Its antigen is still unknown.

The material for each subset, its genomic DNA, was split evenly across several immunoSEQ plates. Generated by immunoSEQ multiplex PCR, the TCRdb table keeps only in-frame clones and is missing some. This table has about 2 million clones, less than 95% appearing once. This TCR came from a man aged 18 to 29 in good health. The specimen sequenced was naive CD8+ T cells sorted from blood. The chain is built from TRBV4-1 and TRBJ1-5, with 8 bases identical to TRBD1. The CDR3 loop is CASSPGQAINQPQHF. CDR3 DNA sequence: TGCGCCAGCAGCCCGGGACAGGCTATTAATCAGCCCCAGCATTTT.